This record covers a single T cell receptor (beta chain). Its antigen is unidentified. This entry belongs to a study of cytomegalovirus exposure and HLA in healthy donors. The CDR3 contains 16 residues. Trimming took 5 bases from V and 11 from J; bases not matched to a gene: 14. Germline CDR1 and CDR2: SEHNR and FQNEAQ (reference sequence). Points from the study as a whole: Indistinguishable V segments such as TRBV6-2 and TRBV6-3 were excluded. Cytomegalovirus association was assigned to about 150 TCR beta chains.

PCR amplification relied on 60 Vbeta primers (plus 13 Jbeta primers). Profiled with immunoSEQ multiplex PCR; TCRdb holds only in-frame clones, not every one. Of about 140,000 clones listed, about 77% are singletons. The sample was PBMCs. This TCR was recovered from a woman between 35 and 50 years old in good health and CMV-seronegative. V usage is TRBV7-9 and J usage is TRBJ1-6, with 8 bases that match TRBD1. Here the CDR3 DNA reads TGTGCCAGCAGCCAACATACAGGGGGAGGACGAACACCCCTCCACTTT. It translates to CASSQHTGGGRTPLHF. Full variable domain (outside the CDR3, taken from reference TRBV7-9 and TRBJ1-6): DTGVSQNPRHKITKRGQNVTFRCDPISEHNRLYWYRQTLGQGPEFLTYFQNEAQLEKSRLLSDRFSAERPKGSFSTLEIQRTEQGDSAMYLCASSQHTGGGRTPLHFGNGTRLTVT.